The 20 T cell receptor beta chains in this list originate from one sample, sequenced in a study of cytomegalovirus exposure and HLA in healthy donors. Both 60 Vbeta primers and 13 Jbeta primers went into the PCR. Data came from immunoSEQ multiplex PCR; TCRdb stores just in-frame clones and leaves some out. The data hold 90,000 to 110,000 clones, with roughly 69% observed a single time. The sample taken for sequencing was PBMCs. These receptors came from a woman between 70 and 85 years old in good health and CMV-seropositive.

Remarks on this clone: Sequence at one end of the junction differs from germline and may be a read error. This rearrangement joins TRBV7-2 to TRBJ2-7, with 10 nucleotides matching TRBD2. The CDR3 contains 15 residues. Germline V gene data show CDR1 as SGHTA and CDR2 as FQGNSA. The CDR3 sequence: CASSLAGASLYEQYF. The CDR3 nucleotides are TGTGCCAGCAGCCTAGCGGGAGCGTCTCTCTACGAGCAGTACTTC.

J is TRBJ2-7 and V is TRBV30, with 10 bases matching TRBD1. The CDR3 length is 15 residues. With 0 bases clipped from V and 5 bases from J, the junction kept 7 bases outside the gene matches. Germline V gives CDR1 GTSNPN, CDR2 SVGIG (reference sequence). The CDR3 loop reads CAWSVQGTGANEQYF. CDR3 bases: TGTGCCTGGAGTGTACAGGGGACAGGGGCAAACGAGCAGTACTTC. Based on the CDR3 plus reference TRBV30 and TRBJ2-7, the full variable domain is SQTIHQWPATLVQPVGSPLSLECTVEGTSNPNLYWYRQAAGRGLQLLFYSVGIGQISSEVPQNLSASRPQDRQFILSSKKLLLSDSGFYLCAWSVQGTGANEQYFGPGTRLTVT.

V gene TRBV19 combines with J gene TRBJ1-5; TRBD1 might be the D (5 bases). The V end lost 6 bases, the J end lost 1 base, and 16 bases lay between the germline ends. The CDR3 runs 16 residues. Germline CDR1 LNHDA, CDR2 SQIVND (reference sequence). In DNA form, the CDR3 reads TGTGCCAGTAGCGTTATCGGGGGGTTCAGCAATCAGCCCCAGCATTTT. Its translation is CASSVIGGFSNQPQHF.

The genes are TRBV6-4 and TRBJ1-2; no definite D call. V was clipped by 3 bases and J by 7 bases, with 15 bases between them. Germline assignment: CDR1 MRHNA and CDR2 SNTAGT. CDR3 length: 14 amino acids. CDR3 residues: CASSDPPPLSGYTF. In nucleotides, the CDR3 is TGTGCCAGCAGTGATCCTCCACCACTGTCTGGCTACACCTTC.

The chain has TRBV9 and TRBJ1-6; no clear D. V was pared by 0 bases and J by 7 bases, with 8 bases between. This CDR3 has 14 amino acids. The germline gives CDR1 SGDLS, CDR2 YYNGEE. In DNA form, the CDR3 reads TGTGCCAGCAGCGTAGATTCGGGGAATTCACCCCTCCACTTT. Encoded protein: CASSVDSGNSPLHF.

The chain employs TRBV5-4 and TRBJ1-1; D ambiguous. The CDR3 sequence is 14 residues long. CDR1 and CDR2 from the germline V gene are SGHNT and YYREEE (reference sequence). V was shortened by 0 bases and J by 7 bases, with 13 bases between the two germline ends. CDR3 in amino acids: CASSLAGEGFEAFF. The CDR3, as DNA: TGTGCCAGCAGCTTGGCCGGGGAGGGATTTGAAGCTTTCTTT.

This chain uses TRBV5-4 with TRBJ2-7, with TRBD2 matching 8 bases. The length of the CDR3 is 15 residues. Germline CDR1 reads SGHNT; CDR2 reads YYREEE (reference sequence). J lost 3 bases, V lost 4 bases, and 9 bases had no gene match. CDR3 protein: CASSASGTRDYEQYF. The CDR3 DNA is TGTGCCAGCAGCGCAAGCGGGACTAGGGACTACGAGCAGTACTTC. The entire variable domain, with the rest obtained from reference TRBV5-4 and TRBJ2-7, is as follows: ETGVTQSPTHLIKTRGQQVTLRCSSQSGHNTVSWYQQALGQGPQFIFQYYREEENGRGNFPPRFSGLQFPNYSSELNVNALELDDSALYLCASSASGTRDYEQYFGPGTRLTVT.

The chain links TRBV19 to TRBJ2-5, with a tentative D call TRBD1 (5 bases). There are 13 residues in the CDR3. Germline loops: CDR1 LNHDA, CDR2 SQIVND (reference sequence). V lost 2 bases and J 2 bases, leaving 6 bases between the germline ends. This CDR3 is CASSIRGQETQYF. The CDR3 DNA reads TGTGCCAGTAGTATAAGGGGTCAAGAGACCCAGTACTTC.

This rearrangement joins TRBV5-6 to TRBJ1-4, with 7 positions matching TRBD1. Germline CDR1 and CDR2: SGHDT and YYEEEE. Trimming cost V 4 bases and J 8 bases; bases outside gene matches: 8. CDR3 length equals 14 residues. The CDR3 reads CASSIRDSLEKLFF. CDR3 DNA sequence: TGTGCCAGCAGCATACGGGACAGTCTGGAAAAACTGTTTTTT.

The genes are TRBV7-9 and TRBJ2-2; TRBD2 aligns across 10 bases. V lost 2 bases, J lost 3 bases, and 9 bases stayed unmatched. CDR1 is SEHNR and CDR2 is FQNEAQ in the germline V gene (reference sequence). The CDR3 covers 18 residues. CDR3 nucleotide sequence: TGTGCCAGCAGCTTACTAGCGGGGGACCTCGTGGACACCGGGGAGCTGTTTTTT. Amino acid sequence: CASSLLAGDLVDTGELFF.

The chain recombines TRBV19 with TRBJ1-5; D is uncertain. V shed 3 bases and J shed 6 bases, with 6 bases lying between them. From germline, CDR1 is LNHDA and CDR2 SQIVND (reference sequence). The CDR3 spans 12 residues. The CDR3: CASSIASQPQHF. The CDR3, as DNA: TGTGCCAGTAGTATCGCCAGTCAGCCCCAGCATTTT.

V usage is TRBV5-1 and J usage is TRBJ2-6; D possibly corresponds to TRBD2 (5 bases). The V gene lost 4 bases and the J gene lost 2 bases, with 10 bases spanning the gap. Germline V CDR1 and CDR2: SGHRS, YFSETQ. The CDR3 is 15 amino acids. This CDR3 reads CASSDTRAGANVLTF. The CDR3 nucleotides read TGCGCCAGCAGCGACACTAGGGCTGGGGCCAACGTCCTGACTTTC.

The chain recombines TRBV6-1 with TRBJ1-3; TRBD1 matches 7 bases. The germline CDR1 and CDR2 sequences are MNHNS and SASEGT. CDR3 length: 15 residues. Unmatched junction bases numbered 8, after V lost 9 bases and J lost 0 bases. The CDR3 sequence: CASHRGLHSGNTIYF. The CDR3 nucleotides read TGTGCCAGTCACAGGGGTCTACACTCTGGAAACACCATATATTTT.

V usage is TRBV6-4 and J usage is TRBJ2-3; maybe TRBD1 (5 bases). CDR1 is MRHNA, CDR2 SNTAGT, per germline. This CDR3 is 16 amino acids long. Deletions cut 5 bases from V and 3 bases from J, with 18 bases between. The CDR3 DNA reads as TGTGCCAGCAGTCCGCAGGGTGGTATTGGTACAGATACGCAGTATTTT. Protein: CASSPQGGIGTDTQYF.

This clone was seen a single time. The chain combines TRBV19 with TRBJ2-5; 8 bases agree with TRBD2. The junction had 10 bases not matched to a gene; V was cut back by 10 bases and J by 0 bases. The germline V gene has CDR1 LNHDA and CDR2 SQIVND (reference sequence). The CDR3 spans 15 residues. The CDR3 DNA reads as TGTGCCACGGCAGGGGTAGCGGGGTACCAAGAGACCCAGTACTTC. Translating it yields CATAGVAGYQETQYF. Combining the CDR3 with reference TRBV19 and TRBJ2-5 gives the whole variable domain DGGITQSPKYLFRKEGQNVTLSCEQNLNHDAMYWYRQDPGQGLRLIYYSQIVNDFQKGDIAEGYSVSREKKESFPLTVTSAQKNPTAFYLCATAGVAGYQETQYFGPGTRLLVL.

This clone was counted only a few times. V gene TRBV6-6 combines with J gene TRBJ1-2; unclear D gene. Germline lookup yields CDR1 MNHNY and CDR2 SVGAGI (reference sequence). With 6 bases removed from V and 8 bases from J, the gap between germline ends came to 7 bases. CDR3 size: 10 residues. The CDR3 protein is CASSPPGYTF. The CDR3 DNA reads as TGTGCCAGCAGCCCCCCGGGCTACACCTTC.

The chain joins TRBV10-3 to TRBJ1-2, with a tentative D call TRBD1 (5 bases). Germline V gene lookup returns CDR1 ENHRY and CDR2 SYGVKD. Trimming removed 4 bases from V and 3 bases from J, with 12 bases in between. This CDR3 has 14 amino acids. The CDR3: CAISGGRDYYGYTF. The CDR3 DNA is TGTGCCATCAGTGGGGGCAGGGACTACTATGGCTACACCTTC.

The CDR3 reads CASGRGGGWTGELFF. DNA of the CDR3: TGTGCCAGTGGGAGAGGGGGCGGTTGGACCGGGGAGCTGTTTTTT. The J gene is TRBJ2-2, the V gene TRBV19; TRBD1 matches 7 bases. CDR1 and CDR2 (germline): LNHDA, SQIVND (reference sequence). J was trimmed by 5 bases and V by 8 bases; bases with no gene match: 11. The CDR3 spans 15 residues.

CDR3 DNA sequence: TGTGCCAGCAGCCAAGACCCATCGGGGCCCCAGCATTTT. Its translation is CASSQDPSGPQHF. The V and J genes are TRBV7-9 and TRBJ1-5; D remains ambiguous. Trimming removed 5 bases from V and 9 bases from J, with 14 bases in between. This CDR3 is built from 13 residues. Germline values: CDR1 SEHNR, CDR2 FQNEAQ (reference sequence).

This chain joins TRBV5-1 and TRBJ1-1; D is unclear. The germline V gene encodes CDR1 SGHRS and CDR2 YFSETQ. Trimming pared 4 bases from V and 2 bases from J, leaving 15 bases between. The CDR3 has 15 residues. The DNA for the CDR3 is TGCGCCAGCAGCCATAACAGAAGTCCTAACACTGAAGCTTTCTTT. It specifies CASSHNRSPNTEAFF.